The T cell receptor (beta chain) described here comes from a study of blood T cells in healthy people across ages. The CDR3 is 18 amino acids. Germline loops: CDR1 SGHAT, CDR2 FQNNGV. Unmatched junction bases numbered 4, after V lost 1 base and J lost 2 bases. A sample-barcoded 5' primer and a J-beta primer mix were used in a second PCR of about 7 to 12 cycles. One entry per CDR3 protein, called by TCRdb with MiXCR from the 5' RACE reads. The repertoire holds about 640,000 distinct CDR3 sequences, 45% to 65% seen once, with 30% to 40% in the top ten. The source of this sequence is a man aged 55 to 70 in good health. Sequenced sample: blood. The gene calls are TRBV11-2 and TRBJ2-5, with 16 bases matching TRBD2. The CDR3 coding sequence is TGTGCCAGCAGCTTAGGGGGACTAGCGGGGGGGCGTCAAGAGACCCAGTACTTC. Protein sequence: CASSLGGLAGGRQETQYF.